This T cell receptor (beta chain) was recovered during a study of T cell repertoires in cytomegalovirus infection. TCRdb itself ran the reads through MiXCR, one entry per CDR3 protein. This table holds 20,000 or so distinct CDR3 sequences, 20% to 25% found once. Regarding this clonotype: Its cognate antigen is unknown.

Sequencing used CD8+ T cells from cultured PBMCs, obtained from culture after CMV antigen stimulation. The clonotype comes from a human donor in good health (CMV status not recorded). Some clones in this sample may be carry-over from other donors' samples.

The CDR3 is CASSMWSGNTIYF. The CDR3 nucleotides are TGTGCCAGTAGTATGTGGTCCGGAAACACCATATATTTT. V usage is TRBV19 and J usage is TRBJ1-3, with unresolved D. Germline V lookup: CDR1 LNHDA, CDR2 SQIVND (reference sequence). Trimming left V 3 bases short and J 4 bases short, with 7 bases between. This CDR3 spans 13 amino acids.